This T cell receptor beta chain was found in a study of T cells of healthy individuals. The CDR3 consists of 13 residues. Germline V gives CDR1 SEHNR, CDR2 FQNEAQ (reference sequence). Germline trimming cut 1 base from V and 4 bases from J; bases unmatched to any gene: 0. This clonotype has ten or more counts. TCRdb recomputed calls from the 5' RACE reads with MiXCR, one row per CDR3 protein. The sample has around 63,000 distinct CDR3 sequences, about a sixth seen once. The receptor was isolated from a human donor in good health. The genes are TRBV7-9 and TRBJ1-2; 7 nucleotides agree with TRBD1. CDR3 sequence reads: CASSLGQGYGYTF. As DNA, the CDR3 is TGTGCCAGCAGCTTAGGACAGGGCTATGGCTACACCTTC.